The next 19 T cell receptor beta chains were all read from a single sample in a study of T cells expressing NK-cell markers. TCRdb reanalyzed the 5' RACE reads, giving one entry per CDR3 protein sequence and no DNA. The sample has roughly 450,000 distinct CDR3 sequences; the top ten hold under 1.5%. Sequencing was done on a sample of blood T cells: a sorted CD56 or NKG2C T cell subset, CD4+ or CD8+ T cells, or bulk PBMC T cells (not recorded which). Receptor source: a woman aged 50 to 60 in good health.

V is TRBV4-1 and J is TRBJ1-1; no DNA is available, so the TRBD1 call from TCRdb remains unchecked. This CDR3 comprises 18 residues. Looked up from germline, CDR1 is MGHRA and CDR2 is YSYEKL. This CDR3 is CASSQDQGQGGKNTEAFF.

The chain links TRBV5-1 to TRBJ2-1; checking the TCRdb D call of TRBD2 is not possible without DNA. The CDR3 is 14 amino acids. CDR1 is SGHRS and CDR2 is YFSETQ in the germline V gene. The CDR3 sequence is CASSFGGRVNEQFF.

The chain combines TRBV20-1 with TRBJ2-5; TCRdb indicates TRBD1, and absent DNA this call remains unverified. The CDR3 consists of 15 residues. Per germline, CDR1 DFQATT and CDR2 SNEGSKA (reference sequence). CDR3 loop: CSARDRIEGGETQYF.

The chain carries TRBV5-1 and TRBJ2-4; absent DNA, TCRdb's TRBD1 call cannot be checked. The germline gives CDR1 SGHRS, CDR2 YFSETQ. There are 13 residues in the CDR3. CDR3 sequence: CASSPTWGNIQYF.

The chain uses TRBV20-1 and TRBJ1-3. Germline V gene lookup returns CDR1 DFQATT and CDR2 SNEGSKA (reference sequence). The length of the CDR3 is 11 residues. CDR3 loop: CSARDVTTIYF.

The rearrangement uses TRBV2 and TRBJ2-1; TCRdb returns TRBD2, unconfirmable since there is no DNA. The CDR3 has 15 residues. From germline, CDR1 is SNHLY and CDR2 FYNNEI. This CDR3 reads CASSALAVGRNEQFF.

V and J are TRBV15 and TRBJ2-5; TCRdb indicates TRBD2, and absent DNA this call remains unverified. Germline CDR1 LNHNV, CDR2 YYDKDF (reference sequence). The CDR3 contains 17 residues. This CDR3 is CATSRKEFGLAVETQYF.

Here the CDR3 reads CASSVRGFWRGTEAFF. This chain uses TRBV3-1 with TRBJ1-1; checking the TCRdb D call of TRBD1 is not possible without DNA. The CDR3 runs to 16 residues. Germline V gives CDR1 LGHDT, CDR2 YNNKEL (reference sequence).

The chain links TRBV3-1 to TRBJ2-3; TCRdb designates TRBD1, a call that cannot be tested without DNA. This CDR3 spans 16 amino acids. The germline V gene has CDR1 LGHDT and CDR2 YNNKEL (reference sequence). CDR3 residues: CASSQRGGVGTDTQYF.

The V call is TRBV12-3 or TRBV12-4, the J call TRBJ1-6. CDR3 length: 13 residues. CDR3 sequence reads: CASTPGQRSPLHF.

V usage is TRBV14 and J usage is TRBJ2-6; lacking DNA, the TRBD1 call made by TCRdb goes unchecked. Germline CDR1 SGHDN, CDR2 FVKESK. This CDR3 is built from 17 residues. The chain's CDR3 is CASSHLDSNPGANALTF.

J is TRBJ2-1 and V is TRBV5-1; absent DNA, TCRdb's TRBD2 call cannot be checked. Germline CDR1 reads SGHRS; CDR2 reads YFSETQ. The CDR3 extends over 17 amino acids. CDR3: CASGANILAGVRNEQFF.

The V call is TRBV5-4, the J call TRBJ2-2. There are 14 residues in the CDR3. The germline V gene encodes CDR1 SGHNT and CDR2 YYREEE (reference sequence). The CDR3 reads CASSVGLMGGELFF. Variable domain in full (rest from reference TRBV5-4 and TRBJ2-2): ETGVTQSPTHLIKTRGQQVTLRCSSQSGHNTVSWYQQALGQGPQFIFQYYREEENGRGNFPPRFSGLQFPNYSSELNVNALELDDSALYLCASSVGLMGGELFFGEGSRLTVL.

The rearrangement uses TRBV4-2 and TRBJ1-3; the D call of TRBD1 rests on TCRdb alone, since no DNA is present to check it. The germline V gene encodes CDR1 LGHNA and CDR2 YNFKEQ. There are 17 residues in the CDR3. The CDR3 region is CASSREDRAFAGNTIYF.

CDR3 protein: CATRAGGSLETQYF. This chain links TRBV10-3 with TRBJ2-5; the TCRdb D gene call, TRBD1, has no DNA to confirm it. The CDR3 spans 14 residues. CDR1 is ENHRY, CDR2 SYGVKD, per germline.

This chain links TRBV20-1 with TRBJ2-3; lacking DNA, the TRBD2 call made by TCRdb goes unchecked. The CDR3 sequence is 18 residues long. The germline V gene has CDR1 DFQATT and CDR2 SNEGSKA (reference sequence). Here the CDR3 reads CSASFSGRAWLLTDTQYF.

The J gene is TRBJ2-5, the V gene TRBV29-1; the TRBD1 assignment by TCRdb is unverifiable without DNA. This CDR3 has 13 residues. Looked up from germline, CDR1 is SQVTM and CDR2 is ANQGSEA. CDR3 protein: CSVPGTGWKTQYF.

This chain connects TRBV12-3 or TRBV12-4 to TRBJ1-6; TCRdb's D call of TRBD1 is untestable without DNA. The length of the CDR3 is 15 residues. This chain's CDR3 is CASSNPGQGGSPLHF.

This chain joins TRBV7-2 and TRBJ2-5; TCRdb designates TRBD2, a call that cannot be tested without DNA. Germline CDR1 reads SGHTA; CDR2 reads FQGNSA. The CDR3 runs to 16 residues. The CDR3 loop is CASSYPTIGYQETQYF.